These 7 T cell receptor beta chains came from one sample sequenced in a study of blood T cell repertoires in COVID-19. TCRdb's table, derived via immunoSEQ multiplex PCR, lists solely in-frame clones and lacks some. The table records about 220,000 clones, 84% of them present only once. What was sequenced was peripheral blood. Every receptor here comes from a woman aged 25 to 39 who had recovered from COVID-19.

The chain employs TRBV2 and TRBJ2-3, with 7 bases matching TRBD1. The CDR3 loop spans 13 amino acids. J lost 3 bases, V lost 4 bases, and 1 base had no gene match. The V gene's germline CDR1 is SNHLY and CDR2 FYNNEI. The CDR3 DNA sequence: TGTGCCAGCAGTGGACAGGGAACAGATACGCAGTATTTT. Protein: CASSGQGTDTQYF.

The rearrangement uses TRBV30 and TRBJ1-1, with D hard to call. CDR3 length equals 14 residues. The ends were cut back, 0 bases at V and 4 bases at J, with 12 bases in the middle. Germline values: CDR1 GTSNPN, CDR2 SVGIG (reference sequence). In DNA form, the CDR3 reads TGTGCCTGGAGTGTACTTGGGGAGGGCACTGAAGCTTTCTTT. Encoded protein: CAWSVLGEGTEAFF.

The chain has TRBV6-5 and TRBJ2-1; D is perhaps TRBD2 (6 bases). This CDR3 has 13 amino acids. CDR1 and CDR2 (germline): MNHEY, SVGAGI. Deletions cut 11 bases from V and 5 bases from J, with 16 bases between. The CDR3 DNA follows: TGTGCCGGGACTTGGGGTCGTAACAATGAGCAGTTCTTC. Protein sequence: CAGTWGRNNEQFF.

CDR3 protein: CASSSGQGLQPQHF. In DNA form, the CDR3 reads TGTGCCAGCAGTTCCGGACAGGGGTTGCAGCCCCAGCATTTT. V usage is TRBV27 and J usage is TRBJ1-5, with 9 bases that match TRBD1. With V trimmed by 4 bases and J by 7 bases, 5 bases remained unmatched. Germline lookup yields CDR1 MNHEY and CDR2 SMNVEV (reference sequence). The CDR3 is made up of 14 amino acids.

The rearrangement uses TRBV13 and TRBJ2-7; no reliable D call. Looked up from germline, CDR1 is PRHDT and CDR2 is FYEKMQ (reference sequence). There are 13 residues in the CDR3. Trimming stripped 3 bases from V and 2 bases from J, with 8 bases between. CDR3 bases: TGTGCCAGCAGCTTTGGGCAACCCTACGAGCAGTACTTC. Translation: CASSFGQPYEQYF.

J is TRBJ1-1 and V is TRBV5-6, with D possibly being TRBD1 (6 bases). V shed 3 bases and J shed 2 bases, with 11 bases lying between them. The germline gives CDR1 SGHDT, CDR2 YYEEEE. The CDR3 is made up of 14 amino acids. The CDR3 loop reads CASSWKQGNTEAFF. CDR3 nucleotide sequence: TGTGCCAGCAGCTGGAAACAGGGAAACACTGAAGCTTTCTTT.

V is TRBV7-9 and J is TRBJ1-1, with D possibly matching TRBD1 (6 bases). Between the trimmed V and J ends, which lost 8 bases and 3 bases, there was a span of 13 bases. There are 13 residues in the CDR3. Germline CDR1 is SEHNR and CDR2 is FQNEAQ (reference sequence). The CDR3 loop is CASGTGGYTEAFF. The DNA for the CDR3 is TGTGCCAGCGGAACGGGGGGCTACACTGAAGCTTTCTTT.